These 10 T cell receptor beta chains share one sample of origin, sequenced in a study of blood T cells in healthy people across ages. For the second PCR, which ran for about 6 to 11 cycles, a sample-barcoded 5' primer and a J-beta primer mix were used. TCRdb called the 5' RACE reads again in MiXCR, with one record for every CDR3 protein. This sample has roughly 1,800,000 distinct CDR3 sequences, with about 50% found just once. Sequencing was done on a sample of blood. These receptors were collected from a middle-aged woman in good health.

The rearrangement joins TRBV6-5 to TRBJ2-3; tentatively, D is TRBD1 or TRBD2 (5 bases each). CDR1 and CDR2 from the germline V gene are MNHEY and SVGAGI. This CDR3 has 15 residues. V dropped 0 bases and J dropped 0 bases, with 7 bases sitting between them. The CDR3 coding sequence is TGTGCCAGCAGTTACTCCCGGGACAGCACAGATACGCAGTATTTT. Translation: CASSYSRDSTDTQYF.

The chain joins TRBV20-1 to TRBJ1-2; 8 positions match TRBD1. From germline, CDR1 is DFQATT and CDR2 SNEGSKA (reference sequence). This CDR3 has 12 amino acids. With 5 bases clipped from V and 7 bases from J, the junction kept 6 bases outside the gene matches. CDR3 sequence reads: CSADDRGSGYTF. The CDR3 DNA reads as TGCAGTGCTGATGACAGGGGAAGTGGCTACACCTTC.

J is TRBJ2-3 and V is TRBV11-2, with 9 bases matching TRBD2. Germline CDR1 SGHAT, CDR2 FQNNGV. V lost 8 bases and J lost 4; bases outside the gene matches: 4. The CDR3 extends over 13 amino acids. Here the CDR3 reads CASYAGGSDTQYF. CDR3 in DNA: TGTGCCAGCTACGCGGGGGGGTCAGATACGCAGTATTTT.

The rearrangement joins TRBV28 to TRBJ2-2, with 7 positions matching TRBD2. Losses at the gene ends were 6 bases for V and 5 bases for J; bases not matched to a gene: 0. Germline CDR1 is MDHEN and CDR2 is SYDVKM. This CDR3 region has 12 residues. CDR3: CASRLATGELFF. In DNA, the CDR3 is TGTGCCAGCAGACTAGCGACCGGGGAGCTGTTTTTT.

V usage is TRBV6-2 or TRBV6-3 and J usage is TRBJ1-2; TRBD1 might be the D (6 bases). The CDR3 has 16 amino acids. Deletions cut 2 bases from V and 4 bases from J, with 17 bases between. The V gene's germline CDR1 is MNHEY and CDR2 SVGEGT. The CDR3 loop is CASSYAGGGRLYGYTF. The CDR3 nucleotides are TGTGCCAGCAGTTACGCCGGGGGCGGAAGGCTCTATGGCTACACCTTC.

This rearrangement joins TRBV11-2 to TRBJ2-3, with D tentatively TRBD1 or TRBD2 (5 bases each). The CDR3 is 19 residues long. Germline values: CDR1 SGHAT, CDR2 FQNNGV. The V and J ends lost 4 bases and 1 base respectively, with 24 bases between them. The CDR3 DNA reads as TGTGCCAGCAGCTGGGGCGGTGGGGGACGCGCCACTCGCACAGATACGCAGTATTTT. Amino acid sequence: CASSWGGGGRATRTDTQYF. The full variable domain, completed using reference TRBV11-2 and TRBJ2-3, is EAGVAQSPRYKIIEKRQSVAFWCNPISGHATLYWYQQILGQGPKLLIQFQNNGVVDDSQLPKDRFSAERLKGVDSTLKIQPAKLEDSAVYLCASSWGGGGRATRTDTQYFGPGTRLTVL.

The J gene is TRBJ2-3, the V gene TRBV7-2, with a tentative D call TRBD1 (5 bases). V shed 2 bases and J shed 4 bases, with 13 bases lying between them. From germline, CDR1 is SGHTA and CDR2 FQGNSA. This CDR3 contains 15 residues. This chain's CDR3 is CASSLRQGRADTQYF. CDR3 bases: TGTGCCAGCAGCTTACGGCAGGGAAGGGCAGATACGCAGTATTTT.

This rearrangement joins TRBV7-2 to TRBJ2-7, with 9 bases identical to TRBD2. The CDR3 loop spans 16 amino acids. V dropped 5 bases and J dropped 1; count of bases not matched to a gene: 9. Germline CDR1 is SGHTA and CDR2 is FQGNSA. CDR3 residues: CASSPGGLASSYEQYF. CDR3 nucleotides: TGTGCCAGCAGCCCAGGGGGACTAGCTTCGTCCTACGAGCAGTACTTC.

The CDR3 region is CSARVGQPQYF. Written as DNA, the CDR3 is TGCAGTGCTAGAGTGGGACAGCCTCAGTACTTC. V usage is TRBV20-1 and J usage is TRBJ2-4; 7 bases match TRBD1. The germline CDR1 and CDR2 sequences are DFQATT and SNEGSKA (reference sequence). The CDR3 is 11 amino acids. Trimming took 1 base from V and 12 from J; bases not matched to a gene: 3.

This clonotype occurred a few times. The chain joins TRBV24-1 to TRBJ2-7; either TRBD1 or TRBD2 may supply D (5 bases each). Germline CDR1 reads KGHDR; CDR2 reads SFDVKD. The CDR3 covers 11 residues. Deletions cut 6 bases from V and 6 bases from J, with 8 bases between. In DNA form, the CDR3 reads TGTGCCACCAGTTTGGGGACCGAGCAGTACTTC. Protein product: CATSLGTEQYF.